Below, 28 T cell receptor beta chains from the same sample are listed, as sequenced in a study of T cells in Graves' hyperthyroidism and ophthalmopathy. RNA transcripts gave rise to amplified TCR beta CDR3 regions. The HTBI primer set was used in a first-round RT-PCR of the TCR CDR3. A single record per CDR3 protein comes from TCRdb applying MiXCR to the multiplex PCR reads. In the table there are about 350,000 distinct CDR3 sequences, over 15% of which are singletons. Sequencing was carried out using blood. The receptors originated from a woman in her late teens or twenties with Graves' hyperthyroidism.

In the case of this clonotype: The conserved closing phenylalanine or tryptophan is absent in this CDR3, likely reflecting a read error. The V gene is TRBV28, the J gene TRBJ2-7, with 13 bases fitting TRBD2. V was clipped by 8 bases and J by 3 bases; unmatched bases: 10. The CDR3 contains 16 residues. Germline CDR1 reads MDHEN; CDR2 reads SYDVKM. CDR3 in DNA: TGTGCCAGCGCCGCAGGAGGACTAGCGGGAGTCTACGAGCAGTACCTC. Protein sequence: CASAAGGLAGVYEQYL.

This clonotype came up a few times. Mismatch with germline at one junction end may stem from a read error. The chain is built from TRBV3-1 and TRBJ2-5; D gene uncertain. Germline loops: CDR1 LGHDT, CDR2 YNNKEL (reference sequence). The CDR3 length is 15 residues. CDR3 protein: CVSSQEGGPVETQYF. The CDR3 DNA sequence: TGTGTCAGCAGCCAAGAAGGCGGACCGGTGGAGACCCAGTACTTC.

This clonotype was seen at least ten times. The chain combines TRBV24-1 with TRBJ1-1; D uncertain. The germline CDR1 and CDR2 sequences are KGHDR and SFDVKD. Trimming took 8 bases from V and 2 from J, leaving 11 bases between them. The CDR3 extends over 13 amino acids. The CDR3 DNA reads as TGTGCCACCACGGATGCAGGTAACACTGAAGCTTTCTTT. Translating gives CATTDAGNTEAFF.

This clonotype was detected once. The chain combines TRBV6-2 or TRBV6-3 with TRBJ2-5; 8 bases are shared with TRBD2. V lost 2 bases, J lost 2 bases, and 7 bases stayed unmatched. The germline gives CDR1 MNHEY, CDR2 SVGEGT. The CDR3 runs 16 residues. CDR3 coding DNA: TGTGCCAGCAGTTACAACTCGGCGGGAGGTCAAGAGACCCAGTACTTC. It codes for CASSYNSAGGQETQYF.

Ten or more counts support this clonotype. This chain joins TRBV5-1 and TRBJ2-7; D is possibly TRBD1 (5 bases). Trimming shortened V by 4 bases and J by 1 base, and 9 bases separated the two germline ends. Germline V gives CDR1 SGHRS, CDR2 YFSETQ. This CDR3 region has 13 residues. CDR3 sequence reads: CASSKTGSYEQYF. The CDR3 bases are TGCGCCAGCAGCAAAACAGGATCCTACGAGCAGTACTTC.

This clonotype has only a few counts. The chain links TRBV12-3 or TRBV12-4 to TRBJ2-7; D is perhaps TRBD1 or TRBD2 (5 bases each). The CDR3 has 16 amino acids. The germline V and J ends were trimmed by 2 bases and 2 bases, with 16 bases remaining between them. CDR3 residues: CASSLPRGTSPYEQYF. The CDR3 nucleotides read TGTGCCAGCAGTTTACCCCGTGGGACCAGTCCCTACGAGCAGTACTTC.

This clonotype appeared many times. The rearrangement uses TRBV19 and TRBJ1-2; possible D gene TRBD1, 6 bases. Germline CDR1 and CDR2: LNHDA and SQIVND (reference sequence). The CDR3 extends over 13 amino acids. V was shortened by 7 bases and J by 10 bases, with 19 bases between the two germline ends. This chain's CDR3 is CASTPTGTSAYTF. DNA for the CDR3: TGTGCCAGTACCCCAACCGGGACATCTGCCTACACCTTC.

A few counts support this clonotype. The chain employs TRBV12-3 or TRBV12-4 and TRBJ1-1, with 9 nucleotides matching TRBD1. The V segment lost 6 bases and the J segment 11 bases; nucleotides outside the gene matches: 10. The CDR3 is made up of 13 amino acids. The CDR3 protein is CASRDRDRVEAFF. In nucleotides, the CDR3 is TGTGCCAGCAGGGATAGGGACAGGGTTGAGGCTTTCTTT.

The rearrangement joins TRBV4-1 to TRBJ2-2; TRBD2 agrees at 10 bases. This CDR3 contains 16 residues. The germline CDR1 and CDR2 sequences are MGHRA and YSYEKL. The trim removed 1 base at V and 8 bases at J, leaving 7 bases unmatched. The CDR3 loop reads CASSQAQRGGYGELFF. The CDR3 coding sequence is TGCGCCAGCAGCCAAGCCCAGCGGGGGGGATATGGGGAGCTGTTTTTT.

The V gene is TRBV18, the J gene TRBJ2-7, with D possibly matching TRBD1 (6 bases). V lost 0 bases, J lost 5 bases, and 17 bases lay in between. The V gene's germline CDR1 is KGHSH and CDR2 LQKENI. CDR3 length equals 16 residues. CDR3 sequence reads: CASSPPNTGFGDEQYF. CDR3 nucleotides: TGTGCCAGCTCACCACCAAATACAGGGTTTGGCGACGAGCAGTACTTC.

Note on this clonotype: At one end the junction does not follow the germline gene, possibly because of a read error. V usage is TRBV7-8 and J usage is TRBJ2-7; D gene uncertain. CDR3 length equals 14 residues. CDR1 is SGHVS, CDR2 FQNEAQ, per germline. The CDR3 protein is CASSPELRAYDQYF. In DNA form, the CDR3 reads TGTGCCAGCAGCCCAGAACTAAGGGCCTACGATCAGTACTTC.

This rearrangement joins TRBV6-2 or TRBV6-3 to TRBJ1-1; perhaps TRBD1 as D (6 bases). Germline CDR1 reads MNHEY; CDR2 reads SVGEGT. V lost 3 bases, J lost 6 bases, and 14 bases lay in between. The CDR3 contains 14 residues. CDR3 nucleotides: TGTGCCAGCAGTTATTGGGGGCGACGCCCTGAAGCTTTCTTT. It encodes CASSYWGRRPEAFF.

This clonotype was observed many times. The chain joins TRBV18 to TRBJ1-5; perhaps TRBD1 as D (5 bases). V was trimmed by 2 bases and J by 5 bases, leaving 13 bases between them. The CDR3 has 15 amino acids. Germline CDR1 and CDR2: KGHSH and LQKENI. CDR3 coding DNA: TGTGCCAGCTCACCAACGAGGGGTGAGGATCAGCCCCAGCATTTT. Translating gives CASSPTRGEDQPQHF.

For this clonotype: A read error may explain this, as a much larger clone is one base away. J is TRBJ1-3 and V is TRBV25-1; D not certain. Germline values: CDR1 MGHDK, CDR2 SYGVNS. The CDR3 is 17 residues long. Trimming removed 7 bases from V and 1 base from J, with 20 bases in between. This CDR3 reads CASMSPTASPSGNTIYF. The DNA for the CDR3 is TGTGCCAGCATGTCTCCGACGGCCTCACCTTCTGGAAACACCATATATTTT.

The sample holds a few counts of this clonotype. This chain links TRBV19 with TRBJ2-7; possibly TRBD1 for D (6 bases). Germline CDR1 reads LNHDA; CDR2 reads SQIVND (reference sequence). Deletions cut 0 bases from V and 3 bases from J, with 18 bases between. There are 17 residues in the CDR3. The CDR3 reads CASSIDKDGAGDYEQYF. The CDR3 DNA reads TGTGCCAGTAGTATAGATAAAGACGGGGCAGGGGACTACGAGCAGTACTTC.

This clonotype was seen at least ten times. The gene calls are TRBV20-1 and TRBJ1-1; D not certain. Germline lookup yields CDR1 DFQATT and CDR2 SNEGSKA (reference sequence). The CDR3 is made up of 15 amino acids. Trimming pared 3 bases from V and 1 base from J, leaving 15 bases between. The CDR3 DNA follows: TGCAGTGCTAGTCTCCCTTTCCACCAGAACACTGAAGCTTTCTTT. It specifies CSASLPFHQNTEAFF.

Only a few counts were recorded for this clonotype. V usage is TRBV11-2 and J usage is TRBJ2-2; the D gene is possibly TRBD1 (6 bases). The CDR3 extends over 17 amino acids. Germline values: CDR1 SGHAT, CDR2 FQNNGV. Trimming left V 3 bases short and J 5 bases short, with 19 bases between. The CDR3 is CASSFRPWTESTGELFF. CDR3 DNA: TGTGCCAGCAGCTTTCGACCTTGGACAGAGTCAACCGGGGAGCTGTTTTTT.

This clonotype showed up just a few times. The gene calls are TRBV9 and TRBJ1-6; 7 bases agree with TRBD1. The CDR3 totals 15 residues. Germline CDR1 and CDR2: SGDLS and YYNGEE. Losses at the gene ends were 4 bases for V and 8 bases for J; bases not matched to a gene: 9. This chain's CDR3 is CASSFRGTADSPLHF. Here the CDR3 DNA reads TGTGCCAGCAGCTTTCGCGGGACAGCCGATTCACCCCTCCACTTT.

This clonotype was seen more than once but under ten times. This chain links TRBV4-1 with TRBJ2-3, with D possibly being TRBD2 (5 bases). CDR1 and CDR2 (germline): MGHRA, YSYEKL. Trimming removed 0 bases at V and 9 bases at J, with 16 bases between. This CDR3 contains 15 residues. As DNA, the CDR3 is TGCGCCAGCAGCCAAGACGTCCCTTTTGGGAGCACGCAGTATTTT. Protein sequence: CASSQDVPFGSTQYF.

This clonotype was observed many times. The chain links TRBV6-2 or TRBV6-3 to TRBJ2-7; D is perhaps TRBD1 (7 bases). Germline V CDR1 and CDR2: MNHEY, SVGEGT. V was shortened by 2 bases and J by 8 bases, with 19 bases between the two germline ends. The CDR3 is 15 residues long. CDR3 coding DNA: TGTGCCAGCAGTTACCGGGGGACGACAGGGTTCAAGCAGTACTTC. Translation gives CASSYRGTTGFKQYF.

In this sample, this clonotype turned up many times. The chain's CDR3 is CASSGGSELWYGNTIYF. CDR3 DNA sequence: TGTGCCAGCAGCGGAGGATCAGAGCTTTGGTACGGAAACACCATATATTTT. The rearrangement links TRBV12-3 or TRBV12-4 to TRBJ1-3; D is uncertain. The CDR3 is 17 residues long. V was pared by 6 bases and J by 4 bases, with 22 bases between.

This clonotype was observed many times. J is TRBJ1-5 and V is TRBV28; a weak D match, TRBD1 (5 bases). Germline-derived CDR1 and CDR2 are MDHEN and SYDVKM. With 6 bases removed from V and 9 bases from J, the gap between germline ends came to 18 bases. The CDR3 extends over 14 amino acids. CDR3 residues: CASRSADSLSPQHF. DNA of the CDR3: TGTGCCAGCAGGTCCGCCGACAGTCTATCGCCCCAGCATTTT.

There are many counts of this clonotype. The chain couples TRBV19 to TRBJ1-5, with a weak D call TRBD1 (5 bases). Trimming removed 5 bases at V and 7 bases at J, with 18 bases between. The germline V gene encodes CDR1 LNHDA and CDR2 SQIVND (reference sequence). The CDR3 has 15 amino acids. The CDR3 region is CASSAQGGEGQPQHF. The CDR3 nucleotides read TGTGCCAGTAGTGCCCAGGGCGGGGAAGGCCAGCCCCAGCATTTT.

This clonotype was seen only a few times. This chain connects TRBV7-3 to TRBJ1-1, with D maybe TRBD1 (6 bases). Between the trimmed V and J ends, which lost 5 bases and 4 bases, there was a span of 14 bases. Germline V gives CDR1 SGHTA, CDR2 FQGTGA. The length of the CDR3 is 14 residues. The CDR3 nucleotides are TGTGCCAGCAGCCTTAACCACAGGGTCACTGAAGCTTTCTTT. It yields the protein CASSLNHRVTEAFF. The full variable domain, completed using reference TRBV7-3 and TRBJ1-1, is GAGVSQTPSNKVTEKGKYVELRCDPISGHTALYWYRQSLGQGPEFLIYFQGTGAADDSGLPNDRFFAVRPEGSVSTLKIQRTERGDSAVYLCASSLNHRVTEAFFGQGTRLTVV.

This chain uses TRBV6-1 with TRBJ2-2, with D hard to call. Germline CDR1 reads MNHNS; CDR2 reads SASEGT. Trimming cost V 6 bases and J 0 bases, with 8 bases left between them. The CDR3 loop spans 14 amino acids. The CDR3 is CASRPQANTGELFF. Here the CDR3 DNA reads TGTGCCAGCAGACCACAAGCGAACACCGGGGAGCTGTTTTTT.

In this sample, this clonotype turned up many times. This sequence joins TRBV11-1 and TRBJ1-2; 7 bases align to TRBD1. CDR3 size: 14 residues. Per the germline V gene, CDR1 is SGHAT and CDR2 is FQDESV (reference sequence). The trim removed 3 bases at V and 3 bases at J, leaving 4 bases unmatched. CDR3 in amino acids: CASSFGGQDYGYTF. CDR3 bases: TGTGCCAGCAGCTTCGGCGGACAGGACTATGGCTACACCTTC.

This clonotype appeared many times. The chain couples TRBV13 to TRBJ2-5, with D possibly TRBD1 on 6 matching bases. The length of the CDR3 is 13 residues. With 4 bases removed from V and 7 bases from J, the gap between germline ends came to 13 bases. In germline, CDR1 is PRHDT, CDR2 FYEKMQ (reference sequence). CDR3 residues: CASSSGTSRTQYF. In nucleotides, the CDR3 is TGTGCCAGCAGCTCTGGGACATCCCGGACCCAGTACTTC.

This clonotype was found many times. This chain connects TRBV7-9 to TRBJ1-1; 9 positions agree with TRBD1. The germline V gene encodes CDR1 SEHNR and CDR2 FQNEAQ (reference sequence). The CDR3 is 15 residues long. V shed 10 bases and J 5 bases; nucleotides not matched to a gene: 14. The CDR3 reads CAIATSGTGPTEAFF. The DNA for the CDR3 is TGTGCCATCGCGACCTCCGGGACAGGGCCGACTGAAGCTTTCTTT.